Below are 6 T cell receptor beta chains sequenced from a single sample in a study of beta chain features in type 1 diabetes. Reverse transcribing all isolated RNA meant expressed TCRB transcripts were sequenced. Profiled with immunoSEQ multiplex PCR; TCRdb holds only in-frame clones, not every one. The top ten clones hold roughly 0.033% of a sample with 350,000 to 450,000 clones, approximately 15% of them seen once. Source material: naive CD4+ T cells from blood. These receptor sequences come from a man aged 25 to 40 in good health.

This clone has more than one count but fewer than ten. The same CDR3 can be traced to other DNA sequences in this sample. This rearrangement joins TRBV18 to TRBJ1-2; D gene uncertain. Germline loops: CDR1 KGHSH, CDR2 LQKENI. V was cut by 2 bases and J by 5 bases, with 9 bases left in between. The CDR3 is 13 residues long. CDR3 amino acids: CASSPAGGYGYTF. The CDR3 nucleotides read TGTGCCAGCTCACCAGCCGGCGGATATGGCTACACCTTC. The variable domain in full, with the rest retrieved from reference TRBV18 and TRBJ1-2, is NAGVMQNPRHLVRRRGQEARLRCSPMKGHSHVYWYRQLPEEGLKFMVYLQKENIIDESGMPKERFSAEFPKEGPSILRIQQVVRGDSAAYFCASSPAGGYGYTFGSGTRLTVV.

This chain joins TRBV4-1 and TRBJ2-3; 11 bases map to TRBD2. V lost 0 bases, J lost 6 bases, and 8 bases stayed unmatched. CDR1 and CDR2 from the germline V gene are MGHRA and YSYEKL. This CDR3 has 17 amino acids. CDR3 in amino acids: CASSQDPASGGSDTQYF. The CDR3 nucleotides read TGCGCCAGCAGCCAAGACCCCGCTAGCGGGGGGTCCGATACGCAGTATTTT.

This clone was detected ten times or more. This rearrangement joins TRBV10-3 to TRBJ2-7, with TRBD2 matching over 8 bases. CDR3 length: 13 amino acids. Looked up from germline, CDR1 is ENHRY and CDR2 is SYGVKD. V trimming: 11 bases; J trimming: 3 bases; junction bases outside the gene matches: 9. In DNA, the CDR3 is TGTGCCCTCGCCAGTAGCGGGAACTACGAGCAGTACGTC. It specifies CALASSGNYEQYV.

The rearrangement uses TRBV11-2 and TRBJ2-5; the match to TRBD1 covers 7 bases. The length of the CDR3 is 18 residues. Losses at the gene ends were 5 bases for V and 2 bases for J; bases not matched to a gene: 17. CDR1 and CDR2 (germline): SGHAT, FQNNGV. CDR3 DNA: TGTGCCAGCAGCACTAGGCCCTCCGACAGGGAGTTTCAAGAGACCCAGTACTTC. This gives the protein CASSTRPSDREFQETQYF.

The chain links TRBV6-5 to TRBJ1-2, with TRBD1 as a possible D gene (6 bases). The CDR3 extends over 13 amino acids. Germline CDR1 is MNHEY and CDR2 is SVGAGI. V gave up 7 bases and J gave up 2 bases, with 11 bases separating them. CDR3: CASNTGPNYGYTF. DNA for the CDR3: TGTGCCAGCAATACAGGGCCCAACTATGGCTACACCTTC.

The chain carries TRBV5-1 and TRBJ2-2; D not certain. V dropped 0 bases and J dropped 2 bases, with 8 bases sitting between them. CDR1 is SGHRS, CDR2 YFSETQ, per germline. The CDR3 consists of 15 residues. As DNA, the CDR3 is TGCGCCAGCAGCTTGGGAGAGTTTAACACCGGGGAGCTGTTTTTT. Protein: CASSLGEFNTGELFF.